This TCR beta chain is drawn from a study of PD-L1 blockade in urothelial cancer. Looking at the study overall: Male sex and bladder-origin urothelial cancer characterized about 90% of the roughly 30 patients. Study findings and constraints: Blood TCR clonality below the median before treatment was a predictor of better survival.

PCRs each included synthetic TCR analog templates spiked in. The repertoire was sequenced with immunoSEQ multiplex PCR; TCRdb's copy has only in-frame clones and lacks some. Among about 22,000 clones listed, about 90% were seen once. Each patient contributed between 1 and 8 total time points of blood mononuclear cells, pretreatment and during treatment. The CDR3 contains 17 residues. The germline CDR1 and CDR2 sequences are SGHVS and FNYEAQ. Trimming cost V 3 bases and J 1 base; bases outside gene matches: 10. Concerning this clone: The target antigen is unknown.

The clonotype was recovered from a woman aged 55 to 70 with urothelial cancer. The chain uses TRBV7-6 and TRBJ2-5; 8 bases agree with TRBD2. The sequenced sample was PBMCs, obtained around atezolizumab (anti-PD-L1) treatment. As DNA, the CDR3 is TGTGCCAGCAGCTTCCGGGGGGGGGCGGCGATCCAAGAGACCCAGTACTTC. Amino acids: CASSFRGGAAIQETQYF.